The 29 T cell receptor beta chains below come from one sample, sequenced in a study of B cell selection in AIRE deficiency. The regulatory T cell sort gate was CD4+CD25hiCD127low/negative. Profiled with immunoSEQ multiplex PCR; TCRdb holds only in-frame clones, not every one. The data hold 20,000 to 30,000 clones, with about 92% observed a single time. The sequenced sample consisted of CD4+CD25+ Tregs sorted from PBMCs. These receptors all come from a human donor in good health.

V usage is TRBV19 and J usage is TRBJ1-5; D is perhaps TRBD1 (6 bases). Trimming took off 3 bases at V and 5 bases at J, with 14 bases between the two ends. CDR3 size: 15 residues. Germline CDR1 LNHDA, CDR2 SQIVND (reference sequence). This chain's CDR3 is CASSIRRRGHQPQHF. The DNA for the CDR3 is TGTGCCAGTAGTATTCGGCGCAGGGGCCATCAGCCCCAGCATTTT.

The chain joins TRBV28 to TRBJ1-5, with TRBD1 matching over 10 bases. Germline values: CDR1 MDHEN, CDR2 SYDVKM. The V segment lost 2 bases and the J segment 6 bases; nucleotides outside the gene matches: 4. The CDR3 totals 15 residues. Written as DNA, the CDR3 is TGTGCCAGCAGTTTAGGGACAGGGGCCGGTCAGCCCCAGCATTTT. Translated, it gives CASSLGTGAGQPQHF.

The chain is built from TRBV5-4 and TRBJ2-7; D perhaps matches TRBD1 (5 bases). The CDR3 contains 15 residues. CDR1 and CDR2 (germline): SGHNT, YYREEE (reference sequence). V lost 1 base, J lost 1 base, and 12 bases lay in between. CDR3 nucleotides: TGTGCCAGCAGCTTGCTGACAGCTTCTTCCTACGAGCAGTACTTC. This codes for CASSLLTASSYEQYF.

J is TRBJ1-1 and V is TRBV29-1; D possibly corresponds to TRBD1 (6 bases). V was shortened by 8 bases and J by 4 bases, with 17 bases between the two germline ends. Germline CDR1 reads SQVTM; CDR2 reads ANQGSEA. The CDR3 spans 13 residues. DNA of the CDR3: TGCAGCTCCTCCCTCGGGGGGGCCACTGAAGCTTTCTTT. It specifies CSSSLGGATEAFF.

The V and J genes are TRBV19 and TRBJ2-1; no definite D call. CDR3 length: 18 residues. Germline loops: CDR1 LNHDA, CDR2 SQIVND (reference sequence). V lost 2 bases to trimming and J lost 7 bases, with 24 bases between them. The CDR3 protein is CASSIPSVGLGFANEQFF. The CDR3 region has the DNA TGTGCCAGTAGTATACCCTCCGTGGGGTTGGGGTTCGCTAATGAGCAGTTCTTC.

The chain has TRBV6-5 and TRBJ2-4, with D possibly being TRBD2 (6 bases). Trimming took off 2 bases at V and 12 bases at J, with 20 bases between the two ends. CDR3 size: 15 residues. The germline V gene has CDR1 MNHEY and CDR2 SVGAGI. CDR3 nucleotides: TGTGCCAGCAGTTACACCGTTTTGGAGGTGGAGGGTCAGTACTTC. It is translated as CASSYTVLEVEGQYF.

The chain recombines TRBV5-1 with TRBJ1-2, with D unresolved. The V gene lost 1 base and the J gene lost 4 bases, with 8 bases spanning the gap. The CDR3 is made up of 13 amino acids. Germline CDR1 SGHRS, CDR2 YFSETQ. As DNA, the CDR3 is TGCGCCAGCAGCTTGCGGTCAGCCTATGGCTACACCTTC. Amino acids: CASSLRSAYGYTF. Full variable domain (rest looked up from reference TRBV5-1 and TRBJ1-2): KAGVTQTPRYLIKTRGQQVTLSCSPISGHRSVSWYQQTPGQGLQFLFEYFSETQRNKGNFPGRFSGRQFSNSRSEMNVSTLELGDSALYLCASSLRSAYGYTFGSGTRLTVV.

The chain combines TRBV6-4 with TRBJ2-1; D is possibly TRBD1 (6 bases). Trimming shortened V by 3 bases and J by 1 base, and 10 bases separated the two germline ends. In germline, CDR1 is MRHNA, CDR2 SNTAGT. The CDR3 sequence is 15 residues long. The CDR3 sequence: CASSEEQGSYNEQFF. CDR3 coding DNA: TGTGCCAGCAGTGAGGAACAGGGATCCTACAATGAGCAGTTCTTC.

This clone is a singleton in its sample. The genes are TRBV6-5 and TRBJ2-2; TRBD1 might be the D (5 bases). Germline V gene data show CDR1 as MNHEY and CDR2 as SVGAGI. The ends were cut back, 4 bases at V and 0 bases at J, with 12 bases in the middle. This CDR3 is 16 amino acids long. The CDR3 sequence is CASSWAGSPNTGELFF. DNA for the CDR3: TGTGCCAGCAGTTGGGCAGGGTCACCGAACACCGGGGAGCTGTTTTTT.

The rearrangement uses TRBV6-1 and TRBJ2-3; 9 bases align to TRBD2. The CDR3 consists of 14 residues. V was pared by 6 bases and J by 2 bases, with 3 bases of the junction left unmatched. The germline CDR1 and CDR2 sequences are MNHNS and SASEGT. The CDR3 reads CASRTSGFTDTQYF. CDR3 nucleotides: TGTGCCAGCAGGACTAGCGGCTTCACAGATACGCAGTATTTT.

The chain carries TRBV10-3 and TRBJ2-3; D gene uncertain. The germline V gene has CDR1 ENHRY and CDR2 SYGVKD. The ends were cut back, 6 bases at V and 0 bases at J, with 13 bases in the middle. This CDR3 has 15 amino acids. The CDR3 protein is CAIRETDFSTDTQYF. The CDR3 nucleotides read TGTGCCATCAGAGAAACAGATTTTAGCACAGATACGCAGTATTTT.

The chain is built from TRBV11-2 and TRBJ1-1; no clear D. The germline V and J ends were trimmed by 3 bases and 3 bases, with 8 bases remaining between them. In germline, CDR1 is SGHAT, CDR2 FQNNGV. This CDR3 comprises 13 residues. The CDR3 region is CASSFAGDTEAFF. The CDR3 nucleotides are TGTGCCAGCAGCTTCGCCGGGGACACTGAAGCTTTCTTT.

The chain links TRBV27 to TRBJ1-5; 9 positions match TRBD1. CDR1 is MNHEY, CDR2 SMNVEV, per germline (reference sequence). The CDR3 is made up of 17 amino acids. V was pared by 5 bases and J by 6 bases, with 14 bases of the junction left unmatched. This chain's CDR3 is CASSARQGGVLSQPQHF. The DNA of the CDR3 is TGTGCCAGCAGTGCTCGACAGGGGGGCGTACTTAGTCAGCCCCAGCATTTT.

The rearrangement joins TRBV10-3 to TRBJ1-3; D gene unclear. V was clipped by 11 bases and J by 2 bases, with 10 bases between them. There are 12 residues in the CDR3. Looked up from germline, CDR1 is ENHRY and CDR2 is SYGVKD. CDR3 nucleotide sequence: TGTGCCGCCAGTTCCCCTGGAAACACCATATATTTT. The encoded protein is CAASSPGNTIYF.

The chain links TRBV7-8 to TRBJ2-5; D might be TRBD2 (6 bases). CDR1 and CDR2 from the germline V gene are SGHVS and FQNEAQ. V was shortened by 3 bases and J by 2 bases, with 10 bases between the two germline ends. The CDR3 covers 14 residues. The CDR3 nucleotides are TGTGCCAGCAGCTTGGGGGGTCTTCAAGAGACCCAGTACTTC. It encodes CASSLGGLQETQYF.

The chain uses TRBV10-3 and TRBJ2-4; D is undetermined. The CDR3 is 13 residues long. With 4 bases removed from V and 3 bases from J, the gap between germline ends came to 7 bases. In germline, CDR1 is ENHRY, CDR2 SYGVKD. CDR3 nucleotides: TGTGCCATCAGTGTACACAGCAAAAACATTCAGTACTTC. This codes for CAISVHSKNIQYF.

This chain joins TRBV2 and TRBJ1-1; 8 bases align to TRBD1. V gave up 6 bases and J gave up 12 bases; unmatched junction bases: 12. The CDR3 consists of 13 residues. Germline V CDR1 and CDR2: SNHLY, FYNNEI. As DNA, the CDR3 is TGTGCCAGCAGCTCAGGGGGCGCGTGGGTATCTTTCTTT. Protein product: CASSSGGAWVSFF.

Only one count was recorded for this clone. J is TRBJ1-2 and V is TRBV5-1; TRBD1 might be the D (5 bases). CDR1 and CDR2 from the germline V gene are SGHRS and YFSETQ. V lost 1 base and J 8 bases, leaving 9 bases between the germline ends. The CDR3 runs to 12 residues. CDR3 nucleotides: TGCGCCAGCAGCTTGAACGGGGACGGCTACACCTTC. Protein product: CASSLNGDGYTF.

V is TRBV5-1 and J is TRBJ2-1; no definite D call. V lost 0 bases to trimming and J lost 2 bases, with 12 bases between them. The CDR3 consists of 16 residues. Germline values: CDR1 SGHRS, CDR2 YFSETQ. CDR3 sequence: CASSLEAPSAYNEQFF. The CDR3 DNA is TGCGCCAGCAGCTTGGAAGCTCCGTCAGCCTACAATGAGCAGTTCTTC.

The gene calls are TRBV18 and TRBJ1-1; 7 bases align to TRBD1. This CDR3 has 15 amino acids. Trimming took 1 base from V and 3 from J; bases not matched to a gene: 5. CDR1 and CDR2 from the germline V gene are KGHSH and LQKENI. CDR3 coding DNA: TGTGCCAGCTCACCACTCGGACAGGACTACACTGAAGCTTTCTTT. Encoded protein: CASSPLGQDYTEAFF.

The chain joins TRBV30 to TRBJ1-2; no reliable D call. The CDR3 runs 11 residues. Trimming shortened V by 5 bases and J by 1 base, and 5 bases separated the two germline ends. The germline gives CDR1 GTSNPN, CDR2 SVGIG (reference sequence). The CDR3 DNA reads TGTGCCTGGGAACTTAACTATGGCTACACCTTC. Its translation is CAWELNYGYTF.

The chain employs TRBV2 and TRBJ1-5, with 8 positions matching TRBD1. V gave up 2 bases and J gave up 3 bases; unmatched junction bases: 3. This CDR3 contains 15 residues. The germline V gene has CDR1 SNHLY and CDR2 FYNNEI. CDR3 loop: CASSEQDRANQPQHF. CDR3 nucleotides: TGTGCCAGCAGTGAACAGGACAGGGCCAATCAGCCCCAGCATTTT. Full variable domain (rest looked up from reference TRBV2 and TRBJ1-5): EPEVTQTPSHQVTQMGQEVILRCVPISNHLYFYWYRQILGQKVEFLVSFYNNEISEKSEIFDDQFSVERPDGSNFTLKIRSTKLEDSAMYFCASSEQDRANQPQHFGDGTRLSIL.

The chain links TRBV13 to TRBJ1-1, with 8 bases lining up with TRBD1. V trimming: 3 bases; J trimming: 8 bases; junction bases outside the gene matches: 2. Germline V gene data show CDR1 as PRHDT and CDR2 as FYEKMQ (reference sequence). The CDR3 has 12 amino acids. The CDR3: CASSFRDREAFF. CDR3 nucleotides: TGTGCCAGCAGCTTCCGGGACAGGGAAGCTTTCTTT.

The chain has TRBV29-1 and TRBJ2-3; 16 bases align to TRBD2. This CDR3 has 15 residues. The ends lost 6 bases at V and 4 bases at J; junction bases unmatched: 4. CDR1 and CDR2 (germline): SQVTM, ANQGSEA. The CDR3: CSVEGLAGGSDTQYF. CDR3 DNA: TGCAGCGTCGAGGGACTAGCGGGGGGGTCAGATACGCAGTATTTT.

The chain employs TRBV6-5 and TRBJ1-4, with 8 bases identical to TRBD1. The V segment lost 6 bases and the J segment 8 bases; nucleotides outside the gene matches: 8. CDR3 length: 14 amino acids. Germline lookup yields CDR1 MNHEY and CDR2 SVGAGI. The CDR3 DNA follows: TGTGCCAGCAGCAGGGACAGGCGCGGCGAAAAACTGTTTTTT. Its protein is CASSRDRRGEKLFF.

The chain employs TRBV12-2 and TRBJ1-1. TRBV12-2 is deemed a pseudogene. This CDR3 has 15 amino acids. The CDR3 sequence is CASRLVKVGNTEAFF. The DNA of the CDR3 is TGTGCAAGTCGCTTAGTCAAAGTGGGTAACACTGAAGCTTTCTTT.

The chain joins TRBV2 to TRBJ1-1; D may be TRBD1 (5 bases). In germline, CDR1 is SNHLY, CDR2 FYNNEI. The CDR3 extends over 13 amino acids. Trimming left V 8 bases short and J 5 bases short, with 15 bases between. The CDR3 DNA is TGTGCCAGCCGTGGGGGGGGTGGAACTGAAGCTTTCTTT. Its protein is CASRGGGGTEAFF.

The gene calls are TRBV2 and TRBJ1-2; TRBD1 is a possible D gene (6 bases). Trimming cost V 3 bases and J 11 bases, with 16 bases left between them. The CDR3 extends over 13 amino acids. Germline V gene sequence: CDR1 SNHLY, CDR2 FYNNEI. CDR3 nucleotide sequence: TGTGCCAGCAGTGAGGGGGGCTCCCTCGGATACACCTTC. Protein: CASSEGGSLGYTF. The full variable domain, completed using reference TRBV2 and TRBJ1-2, is EPEVTQTPSHQVTQMGQEVILRCVPISNHLYFYWYRQILGQKVEFLVSFYNNEISEKSEIFDDQFSVERPDGSNFTLKIRSTKLEDSAMYFCASSEGGSLGYTFGSGTRLTVV.

The chain recombines TRBV7-9 with TRBJ2-5; maybe TRBD2 (6 bases). The V and J ends lost 4 bases and 4 bases respectively, with 13 bases between them. The length of the CDR3 is 14 residues. The V gene's germline CDR1 is SEHNR and CDR2 FQNEAQ (reference sequence). The CDR3 nucleotides read TGTGCCAGCAGCTCCCCCCAGGAGGGAGAGACCCAGTACTTC. Its protein is CASSSPQEGETQYF.